The 3 T cell receptor beta chains below all came from one sample that was sequenced in a study of OX40 agonist ivuxolimab in advanced cancers. Produced via immunoSEQ multiplex PCR; TCRdb's table is partial and in-frame only. Counted here are tens of thousands of clones, approximately 80% occurring once; the ten biggest clones make up roughly 4.2%. Sample: CD4+ or CD8+ T cells sorted from blood, taken in a trial of the OX40 agonist ivuxolimab. These receptors came from an adult with an advanced solid tumor such as melanoma, head and neck, liver or kidney cancer.

The V call is TRBV7-8, the J call TRBJ1-2; D not certain. The CDR3 is 12 amino acids. Germline V gene lookup returns CDR1 SGHVS and CDR2 FQNEAQ. Trimming removed 5 bases from V and 8 bases from J, with 12 bases in between. CDR3 residues: CASSRTREGYTF. In DNA, the CDR3 is TGTGCCAGCAGCCGCACCCGCGAGGGCTACACCTTC.

The chain combines TRBV6-6 with TRBJ1-1; D is possibly TRBD1 (6 bases). The V and J ends lost 6 bases and 6 bases respectively, with 14 bases between them. From germline, CDR1 is MNHNY and CDR2 SVGAGI (reference sequence). CDR3 length: 13 residues. The CDR3 DNA is TGTGCCAGCAGCATTGACAGGACCGCTGAAGCTTTCTTT. It specifies CASSIDRTAEAFF.

The chain recombines TRBV11-2 with TRBJ1-6; no clear D. The germline V gene encodes CDR1 SGHAT and CDR2 FQNNGV. There are 14 residues in the CDR3. The V end was cut by 5 bases, the J end by 9 bases, with 14 bases between. CDR3 sequence reads: CASSHPGPRSPLHF. The CDR3 DNA is TGTGCCAGCAGCCACCCCGGGCCCCGTTCACCCCTCCACTTT.